This T cell receptor (beta chain) appears in the sequencing data of a study of CD8 T cells in Susac syndrome. Study results and limitations: Susac syndrome CD4+ T cell repertoires showed no clonal expansion.

With 5 bases removed from V and 6 bases from J, the gap between germline ends came to 15 bases. The CDR3 consists of 13 residues. CDR1 and CDR2 from the germline V gene are DFQATT and SNEGSKA (reference sequence). With random hexamers, roughly 0.5 to 1 ug RNA was reverse transcribed. TCR beta CDR3 was amplified by immunoSEQ covering 54 Vbeta and 13 Jbeta. Each CDR3 protein is one row after TCRdb ran MiXCR on the immunoSEQ multiplex PCR reads. The table records roughly 130,000 distinct CDR3 sequences, approximately 96% of them present only once. Sequencing of TCR beta was undertaken in CD8+ and CD4+ T cells derived from blood. Patients with Susac syndrome fulfilled recently defined diagnostic criteria for definite or probable disease. This clonotype appeared a single time. Its antigen is as yet unknown.

This chain links TRBV20-1 with TRBJ2-3; maybe TRBD1 (6 bases). This clonotype originated in a human donor with Susac syndrome. Material: CD4+ T cells from PBMCs. The CDR3 nucleotides are TGCAGTGCTTCCCCGCCAGGGGCGGATACGCAGTATTTT. Protein product: CSASPPGADTQYF.